A selection of T cell receptor beta chains follows, all from one sample in a study of blood T cells in healthy people across ages. TCRdb re-analysed the 5' RACE reads in MiXCR, keeping a single row per CDR3 protein. The sample records approximately 1.5 million distinct CDR3 sequences, roughly 32% being singletons. The material sequenced was blood. Every receptor here comes from a woman aged 25 to 45 in good health. CDR3s leave out the opening cysteine and the closing phenylalanine or tryptophan. D genes are given only for firm matches.

TRBV28 | TRBD2 | ASSLGLAGAAGANVLT
TRBV19 | TRBD2 | ASSTGPREQY
TRBV27 | TRBD1 | ASRDRAFSYNSPLH
TRBV10-3 | TRBD2 | AIRIKREGLLEDTQY
TRBV4-1 | . | ASSLRPNNEQF
TRBV11-2 | TRBD2 | ASSRAGGRAEQY
TRBV12-3/TRBV12-4 | . | ASRLRGSTDTEY
TRBV6-5 | . | ASSYGDSVANYGYT
TRBV20-1 | TRBD2 | SANTAGDSAAQTYNEQF
TRBV10-3 | TRBD1 | AISGTGTVRDEQY
TRBV20-1 | . | SARPSSSANTGELF
TRBV20-1 | TRBD2 | SAQTGVAGGETQY
TRBV7-6 | . | ASSPRGIHTEAF
TRBV6-5 | . | ASSYSMGFYEQY
TRBV20-1 | TRBD1 | SASGQGYYEQY
TRBV28 | . | ASSLGGWRDGYT
TRBV20-1 | . | SARGAVRSSYNEQF
TRBV10-3 | . | AIKGADTLH
TRBV20-1 | TRBD2 | SASPTSGGFSEQF
TRBV2 | TRBD2 | ASSEGGNYPTDTQY
TRBV20-1 | . | SAVDRTKIQETQY
TRBV29-1 | TRBD1 | SVDRGQTEAF
TRBV27 | . | ASSPLLQGSTDTQY
TRBV28 | TRBD1 | ASSLTGGGYQPQH
TRBV4-1 | . | ASSQGWGTDYNEQF
TRBV27 | TRBD2 | ASSPGLVLYEQF
TRBV6-6 | . | ASTHARDTGYEEY
TRBV18 | . | ASSNQRVIGNTEAF
TRBV29-1 | TRBD1 | SAIWDSVLVTQY
TRBV15 | . | ATSRGLRPGPDNYEQY
TRBV2 | . | APGGDYIYGYT
TRBV4-1 | . | ASSPAGPGDNQPQH
TRBV5-1 | . | TSSLWGPSDEQF
TRBV6-6 | . | ASSSFPATNEKLF
TRBV4-1 | . | ASSPGPARDTQY
TRBV28 | TRBD2 | ASSLRSGGAFEQF
TRBV20-1 | . | SAPGQRSSYEQY
TRBV7-9 | . | ASSLLLGSNGYT
TRBV28 | TRBD2 | ACSSSAGVETQY
TRBV6-1 | . | ASSDQPGPQYHNEQF
TRBV4-1 | . | ASSQTTTYGYT
TRBV9 | . | ASSVSQGNEQF